This TCR beta chain was captured in a study of T cell responses to AZD1222 COVID-19 vaccine. Trimming took 6 bases from V and 5 from J, leaving 13 bases between them. Germline V lookup: CDR1 SNHLY, CDR2 FYNNEI. This CDR3 is built from 13 residues. The assay was immunoSEQ multiplex PCR, and TCRdb's table has in-frame clones only and misses some. The table records about 150,000 clones, less than 95% of them present only once. The V gene is TRBV2, the J gene TRBJ1-1; D is unclear. The sequencing used peripheral blood, collected on day 0 of AZD1222 vaccination. This clonotype was sampled from an adult in good health. The CDR3 sequence is CASRLTGITEAFF. The DNA of the CDR3 is TGTGCCAGCAGATTGACCGGAATAACTGAAGCTTTCTTT.